Listed below are T cell receptor beta chains from one sample, sequenced in a study of cytomegalovirus exposure and HLA in healthy donors. Profiling relied on immunoSEQ multiplex PCR, and the TCRdb table lists in-frame clones only, not all of them. The data contain 150,000 to 200,000 clones, under 80% of them singletons. Sample: PBMCs. These receptors originate from a woman aged 25 to 39 in good health and CMV-seropositive. Both conserved end residues are trimmed from each CDR3. Fields, in order: J gene, V gene, CDR3 protein.

TRBJ1-2 | TRBV6-1 | ASTSGGRYGYT
TRBJ1-2 | TRBV7-2 | ASSPDRGRGYT
TRBJ1-2 | TRBV30 | AWTMSYGYT
TRBJ1-3 | TRBV19 | ASSPGQANFGNTIY
TRBJ2-7 | TRBV10-3 | AIRRASGDRAYEQY
TRBJ1-2 | TRBV4-3 | ASSQEWGTGYGYT
TRBJ1-4 | TRBV30 | AWHPGTLDQSNEKLF
TRBJ1-2 | TRBV10-3 | AISDNDRVLGYT
TRBJ2-7 | TRBV19 | ASRAGTSGGGEQY
TRBJ2-1 | TRBV10-2 | ASVSGGAPEQF
TRBJ1-2 | TRBV9 | ASSVGEGTGLRKGLYGYT
TRBJ1-2 | TRBV11-1 | ASSSIRTGSIGYT
TRBJ2-2 | TRBV11-3 | ASKGAGELF
TRBJ2-1 | TRBV7-3 | ASSTDARVSNEQF
TRBJ1-1 | TRBV9 | ASSAFLRTGVNTEAF
TRBJ2-2 | TRBV19 | ASSITANTGELF
TRBJ1-1 | TRBV6-1 | ASSATGRAEAF
TRBJ1-6 | TRBV15 | ATSRDRGGNSPLH
TRBJ1-5 | TRBV28 | ASSKIDRVGQPQH
TRBJ2-1 | TRBV7-8 | ASSSRRGGGANEQF
TRBJ1-2 | TRBV19 | ASTLGQDYGYT
TRBJ1-2 | TRBV11-2 | ASSFDRGQYGYT
TRBJ1-2 | TRBV4-3 | ASSQDIGLKGANYGYT
TRBJ1-2 | TRBV6-5 | ASSSAGSSYYGYT
TRBJ1-3 | TRBV10-2 | ASEGVRNTIY
TRBJ1-2 | TRBV21-1 | ATQDRAGGDGYT
TRBJ1-4 | TRBV28 | ASSTRDEKLF
TRBJ1-2 | TRBV28 | ASSLSTPRLINYGYT
TRBJ2-7 | TRBV6-1 | ASSEAASGYEQY
TRBJ2-7 | TRBV7-9 | ASSLVWDRVSYEQY
TRBJ2-3 | TRBV5-1 | ASSLGLATDTQY
TRBJ2-7 | TRBV4-1 | ASSQTGTGPYEQY
TRBJ1-4 | TRBV7-9 | ASSRDREREKLF
TRBJ2-2 | TRBV10-1 | ASSPQAGELF
TRBJ2-1 | TRBV4-3 | ASSQEPGGSNEQF